The 14 T cell receptor beta chains below all came from one sample that was sequenced in a study of early T cells in non-severe SARS-CoV-2 infection. TCRdb passed the 5' RACE reads through MiXCR, listing each CDR3 protein once. Among some 71,000 distinct CDR3 sequences listed, around 15% were seen once. What was sequenced was whole blood. These receptors originate from an adult who was a healthcare worker with PCR-confirmed SARS-CoV-2 infection or an uninfected control (not recorded which).

This clonotype turned up a few times. The chain employs TRBV25-1 and TRBJ2-2; D is undetermined. Trimming stripped 1 base from V and 6 bases from J, with 9 bases between. CDR1 is MGHDK, CDR2 SYGVNS, per germline. This CDR3 region has 14 residues. CDR3: CASSELEFPGELFF. Written as DNA, the CDR3 is TGTGCCAGCAGTGAATTGGAATTCCCCGGGGAGCTGTTTTTT.

V and J are TRBV6-1 and TRBJ2-1; 15 bases line up with TRBD2. Looked up from germline, CDR1 is MNHNS and CDR2 is SASEGT. Losses at the gene ends were 7 bases for V and 2 bases for J; bases not matched to a gene: 6. The CDR3 runs 17 residues. CDR3 in DNA: TGTGCCAGCACTTGGACTAGCGGGGGGGCCCCCTACAATGAGCAGTTCTTC. Its protein product is CASTWTSGGAPYNEQFF.

The rearrangement joins TRBV9 to TRBJ2-2; D is ambiguous. Trimming left V 2 bases short and J 1 base short, with 6 bases between. The CDR3 extends over 14 amino acids. In germline, CDR1 is SGDLS, CDR2 YYNGEE. The CDR3, as DNA: TGTGCCAGCAGCGTTATAGAGAACACCGGGGAGCTGTTTTTT. Its translation: CASSVIENTGELFF. The variable domain in full, completed from reference TRBV9 and TRBJ2-2, reads DSGVTQTPKHLITATGQRVTLRCSPRSGDLSVYWYQQSLDQGLQFLIQYYNGEERAKGNILERFSAQQFPDLHSELNLSSLELGDSALYFCASSVIENTGELFFGEGSRLTVL.

The chain joins TRBV20-1 to TRBJ1-1; D is ambiguous. The V and J ends lost 3 bases and 0 bases respectively, with 11 bases between them. CDR1 and CDR2 (germline): DFQATT, SNEGSKA (reference sequence). This CDR3 has 14 residues. For the CDR3, the DNA is TGCAGTGCTAGCCCTGGTGGTGTGAACACTGAAGCTTTCTTT. It is translated as CSASPGGVNTEAFF.

The rearrangement uses TRBV3-1 and TRBJ1-2; the D gene is possibly TRBD1 (5 bases). Germline loops: CDR1 LGHDT, CDR2 YNNKEL (reference sequence). This CDR3 contains 15 residues. V lost 4 bases and J lost 4, with 16 bases in between. The CDR3 DNA is TGTGCCAGCAGCCTCCTTTCCACGGGGACCTATGGCTACACCTTC. Translation gives CASSLLSTGTYGYTF.

This clonotype was seen at least ten times. The chain combines TRBV5-6 with TRBJ2-1; tentatively, D is TRBD1 (5 bases). The CDR3 is 15 amino acids. From germline, CDR1 is SGHDT and CDR2 YYEEEE. V lost 4 bases and J 2 bases, leaving 13 bases between the germline ends. CDR3 sequence reads: CASSLDGAAYNEQFF. The CDR3 DNA reads TGTGCCAGCAGCCTGGATGGGGCGGCCTACAATGAGCAGTTCTTC. The full variable domain, in which reference TRBV5-6 and TRBJ2-1 provide the parts outside the CDR3, is DAGVTQSPTHLIKTRGQQVTLRCSPKSGHDTVSWYQQALGQGPQFIFQYYEEEERQRGNFPDRFSGHQFPNYSSELNVNALLLGDSALYLCASSLDGAAYNEQFFGPGTRLTVL.

The rearrangement links TRBV2 to TRBJ1-6, with TRBD1 matching 8 bases. Germline trimming cut 7 bases from V and 9 bases from J; bases unmatched to any gene: 5. Germline V gives CDR1 SNHLY, CDR2 FYNNEI. The CDR3 is 13 residues long. The CDR3 DNA reads as TGTGCCAGCACCGGGACAGGTGGTTCACCCCTCCACTTT. This gives the protein CASTGTGGSPLHF.

This clonotype has just a few counts. This chain links TRBV7-2 with TRBJ2-2; 7 bases map to TRBD1. Germline lookup yields CDR1 SGHTA and CDR2 FQGNSA. The ends lost 5 bases at V and 5 bases at J; junction bases unmatched: 8. This CDR3 spans 15 amino acids. CDR3 nucleotide sequence: TGTGCCAGCAGCCAGAACAGGGGTTGGACCGGGGAGCTGTTTTTT. It translates to CASSQNRGWTGELFF.

Ten or more counts support this clonotype. The rearrangement joins TRBV7-2 to TRBJ2-3; D remains ambiguous. The V and J ends lost 4 bases and 1 base respectively, with 6 bases between them. The CDR3 has 13 residues. Germline V gene data show CDR1 as SGHTA and CDR2 as FQGNSA. The CDR3 loop reads CASSSRGTDTQYF. The DNA of the CDR3 is TGTGCCAGCAGCTCACGGGGCACAGATACGCAGTATTTT.

This sequence joins TRBV24-1 and TRBJ2-3; the match to TRBD1 covers 8 bases. V was clipped by 7 bases and J by 4 bases; unmatched bases: 3. Germline values: CDR1 KGHDR, CDR2 SFDVKD. The CDR3 loop spans 13 amino acids. In DNA, the CDR3 is TGTGCCACCAGCGACAGGGGCGCAGATACGCAGTATTTT. Its translation: CATSDRGADTQYF.

The chain employs TRBV14 and TRBJ1-1; a possible D gene is TRBD1 (6 bases). Germline CDR1 is SGHDN and CDR2 is FVKESK. Trimming removed 7 bases from V and 2 bases from J, with 14 bases in between. The CDR3 loop spans 14 amino acids. The chain's CDR3 is CASNVAGGNTEAFF. CDR3 DNA: TGTGCCAGCAATGTGGCGGGGGGCAACACTGAAGCTTTCTTT.

V and J are TRBV20-1 and TRBJ2-1, with D unresolved. Germline V gene sequence: CDR1 DFQATT, CDR2 SNEGSKA (reference sequence). V gave up 6 bases and J gave up 0 bases, with 9 bases separating them. This CDR3 region has 13 residues. The CDR3: CSARRNSYNEQFF. CDR3 coding DNA: TGCAGTGCGCGACGGAACTCCTACAATGAGCAGTTCTTC.

This clonotype has only a few counts. This rearrangement joins TRBV20-1 to TRBJ2-1; D perhaps matches TRBD2 (6 bases). Germline lookup yields CDR1 DFQATT and CDR2 SNEGSKA (reference sequence). The CDR3 runs 14 residues. The V gene lost 7 bases and the J gene lost 0 bases, with 13 bases spanning the gap. CDR3 bases: TGCAGTGTATCCGGGACTCGCTCCTACAATGAGCAGTTCTTC. Protein product: CSVSGTRSYNEQFF.

Ten or more counts support this clonotype. This rearrangement joins TRBV5-1 to TRBJ2-5; maybe TRBD1 (5 bases). CDR3 size: 16 residues. Trimming removed 0 bases from V and 1 base from J, with 13 bases in between. The germline gives CDR1 SGHRS, CDR2 YFSETQ. CDR3 coding DNA: TGCGCCAGCAGCTTGGGAGGACAAGGGCGCCAAGAGACCCAGTACTTC. Translated: CASSLGGQGRQETQYF.